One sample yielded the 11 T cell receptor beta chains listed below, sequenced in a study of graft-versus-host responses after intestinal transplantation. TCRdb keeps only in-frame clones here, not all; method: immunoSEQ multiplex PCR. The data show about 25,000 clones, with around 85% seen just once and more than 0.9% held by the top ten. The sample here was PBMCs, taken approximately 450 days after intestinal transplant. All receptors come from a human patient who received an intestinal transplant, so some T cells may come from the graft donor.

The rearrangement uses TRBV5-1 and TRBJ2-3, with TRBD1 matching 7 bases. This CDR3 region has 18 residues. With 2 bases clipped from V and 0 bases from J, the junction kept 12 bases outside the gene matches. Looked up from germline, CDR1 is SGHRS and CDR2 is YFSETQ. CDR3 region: CASSFPHATGVSTDTQYF. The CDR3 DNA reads TGCGCCAGCAGCTTTCCTCACGCCACAGGGGTCAGCACAGATACGCAGTATTTT.

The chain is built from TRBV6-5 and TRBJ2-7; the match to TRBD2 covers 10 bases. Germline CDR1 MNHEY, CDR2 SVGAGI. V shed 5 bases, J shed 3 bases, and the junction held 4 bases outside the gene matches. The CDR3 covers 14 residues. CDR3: CASSQAGGYYEQYF. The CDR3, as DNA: TGTGCCAGCAGTCAAGCGGGGGGGTACTACGAGCAGTACTTC.

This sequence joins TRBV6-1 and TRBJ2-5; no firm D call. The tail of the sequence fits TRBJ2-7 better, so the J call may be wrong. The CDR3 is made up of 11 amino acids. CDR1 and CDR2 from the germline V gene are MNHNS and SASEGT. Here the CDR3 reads CASSGGYEQYF. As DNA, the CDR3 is TGTGCCAGCAGTGGGGGCTACGAGCAGTACTTC.

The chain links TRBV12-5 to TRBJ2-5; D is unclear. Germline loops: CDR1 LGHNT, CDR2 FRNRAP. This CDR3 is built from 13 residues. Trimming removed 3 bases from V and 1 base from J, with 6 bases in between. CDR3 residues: CASGFGFQETQYF. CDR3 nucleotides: TGTGCTAGTGGTTTCGGGTTCCAAGAGACCCAGTACTTC.

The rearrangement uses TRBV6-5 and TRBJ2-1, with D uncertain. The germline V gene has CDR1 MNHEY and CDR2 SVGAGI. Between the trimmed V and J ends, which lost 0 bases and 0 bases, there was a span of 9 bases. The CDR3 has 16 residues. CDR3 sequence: CASSYSGWSSYNEQFF. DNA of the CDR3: TGTGCCAGCAGTTACTCGGGGTGGAGCTCCTACAATGAGCAGTTCTTC.

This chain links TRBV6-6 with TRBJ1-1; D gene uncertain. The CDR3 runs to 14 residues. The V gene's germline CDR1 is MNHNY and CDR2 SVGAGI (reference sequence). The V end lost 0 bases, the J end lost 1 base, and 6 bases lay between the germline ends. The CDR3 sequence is CASSYSTENTEAFF. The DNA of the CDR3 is TGTGCCAGCAGTTACTCGACGGAGAACACTGAAGCTTTCTTT.

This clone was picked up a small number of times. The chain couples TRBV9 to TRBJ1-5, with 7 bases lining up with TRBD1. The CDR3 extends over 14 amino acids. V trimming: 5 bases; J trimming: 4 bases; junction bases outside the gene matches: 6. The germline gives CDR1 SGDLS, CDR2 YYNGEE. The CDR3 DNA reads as TGTGCCAGCAGTTCCGGGACAGCAAATCAGCCCCAGCATTTT. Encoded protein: CASSSGTANQPQHF.

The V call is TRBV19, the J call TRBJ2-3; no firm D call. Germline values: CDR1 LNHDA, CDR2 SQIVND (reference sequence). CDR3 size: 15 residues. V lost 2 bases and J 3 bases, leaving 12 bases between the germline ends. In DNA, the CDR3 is TGTGCCAGTAGTATACAAGGCCTGGGGACAGATACGCAGTATTTT. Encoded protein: CASSIQGLGTDTQYF.

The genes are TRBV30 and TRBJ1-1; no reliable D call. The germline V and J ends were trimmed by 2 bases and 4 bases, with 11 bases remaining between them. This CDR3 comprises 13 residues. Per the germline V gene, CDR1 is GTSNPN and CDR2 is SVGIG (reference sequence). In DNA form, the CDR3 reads TGTGCCTGGAGTCCCGGACCGATCACTGAAGCTTTCTTT. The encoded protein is CAWSPGPITEAFF.

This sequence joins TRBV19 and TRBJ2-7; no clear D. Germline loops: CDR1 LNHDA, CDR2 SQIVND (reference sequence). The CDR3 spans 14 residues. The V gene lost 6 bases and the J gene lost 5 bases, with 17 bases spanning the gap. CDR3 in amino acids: CASSSPKDYHEQYF. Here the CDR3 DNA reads TGTGCCAGTAGCTCCCCCAAAGATTACCACGAGCAGTACTTC.

The CDR3, as DNA: TGTGCCAGCAGCGAAACTCGGCCCCGGGACGAGCAGTACTTC. Residues: CASSETRPRDEQYF. This chain connects TRBV6-1 to TRBJ2-7; D unclear. Trimming pared 6 bases from V and 5 bases from J, leaving 17 bases between. Germline V gene sequence: CDR1 MNHNS, CDR2 SASEGT. The CDR3 sequence is 14 residues long.